These T cell receptor beta chains were read from a single sample in a study of T cell responses to AZD1222 COVID-19 vaccine. Using immunoSEQ multiplex PCR, the repertoire was profiled, and TCRdb retains in-frame clones only, with some absent. The table includes 99,000 or so clones, roughly nine tenths detected once. Sequencing used peripheral blood, obtained 28 days after the second AZD1222 dose. The receptors come from an adult who received the AZD1222 COVID-19 vaccine. Each CDR3 is given with its conserved first and last residue. Each record gives: J gene, D gene, clone size, V gene, CDR3 DNA, CDR3 protein. The D gene is left open where the match is weak. A clone size is listed for some rows: how often the clone was seen (once, few, many), or a class if it is expanded.

J gene: TRBJ1-1
D gene: -
clone size: -
V gene: TRBV19
CDR3 DNA: TGTGCCAGTAGTATAGGTTTCGGCAGGGCATTCGACACTGAAGCTTTCTTT
CDR3 protein: CASSIGFGRAFDTEAFF

J gene: TRBJ1-2
D gene: -
clone size: -
V gene: TRBV9
CDR3 DNA: TGTGCCAGCAGCTCGGGGGGGAGCGGCTACACCTTC
CDR3 protein: CASSSGGSGYTF

J gene: TRBJ2-1
D gene: TRBD2
clone size: -
V gene: TRBV7-9
CDR3 DNA: TGTGCCAGCAGCCCCGGGGTAGCGGGACACAATGAGCAGTTCTTC
CDR3 protein: CASSPGVAGHNEQFF

J gene: TRBJ2-7
D gene: -
clone size: few
V gene: TRBV7-2
CDR3 DNA: TGTGCCAGCAGCCGGTCCCGGGGCTCCTACGAGCAGTACTTC
CDR3 protein: CASSRSRGSYEQYF

J gene: TRBJ1-3
D gene: -
clone size: -
V gene: TRBV18
CDR3 DNA: TGTGCCAGCTCACCCCCAATCCGGGACTCTGGAAACACCATATATTTT
CDR3 protein: CASSPPIRDSGNTIYF

J gene: TRBJ1-5
D gene: TRBD1
clone size: few
V gene: TRBV19
CDR3 DNA: TGTGCCAGTGCCCCCACCGGACAGGTCAATCAGCCCCAGCATTTT
CDR3 protein: CASAPTGQVNQPQHF

J gene: TRBJ1-4
D gene: -
clone size: -
V gene: TRBV7-9
CDR3 DNA: TGTGCCAGCAGCTTTTTAGGGTGGGAAAAACTGTTTTTT
CDR3 protein: CASSFLGWEKLFF

J gene: TRBJ2-7
D gene: -
clone size: few
V gene: TRBV5-1
CDR3 DNA: TGCGCCAGCAGCTTCGACTCGACGGGCTACGAGCAGTACTTC
CDR3 protein: CASSFDSTGYEQYF

J gene: TRBJ1-2
D gene: -
clone size: -
V gene: TRBV28
CDR3 DNA: TGTGCCAGCAGTTTAAATTCCGGGGCGGGTGGCTACACCTTC
CDR3 protein: CASSLNSGAGGYTF

J gene: TRBJ2-1
D gene: -
clone size: -
V gene: TRBV5-1
CDR3 DNA: TGCGCCAGCAGCTCCGAAGGCGGGGACTCCTACAATGAGCAGTTCTTC
CDR3 protein: CASSSEGGDSYNEQFF

J gene: TRBJ1-1
D gene: -
clone size: -
V gene: TRBV28
CDR3 DNA: TGTGCCAGCAGTCAGAACACTGAAGCTTTCTTT
CDR3 protein: CASSQNTEAFF

J gene: TRBJ2-7
D gene: TRBD1
clone size: -
V gene: TRBV6-1
CDR3 DNA: TGTGCCAGCAGTGATATACGGACAGGGAAGGTTTCTTACGAGCAGTACTTC
CDR3 protein: CASSDIRTGKVSYEQYF

J gene: TRBJ2-7
D gene: -
clone size: -
V gene: TRBV28
CDR3 DNA: TGTGCCAGCGACTCCTTAGCCCAGGAGCAGTACTTC
CDR3 protein: CASDSLAQEQYF

J gene: TRBJ2-5
D gene: -
clone size: -
V gene: TRBV27
CDR3 DNA: TGTGCCAGCAGTGGATACTCGCGGCAAGAGACCCAGTACTTC
CDR3 protein: CASSGYSRQETQYF

J gene: TRBJ1-2
D gene: -
clone size: -
V gene: TRBV7-8
CDR3 DNA: TGTGCCAGCAGCTTAGCGGGCAAAGGCTATGGCTACACCTTC
CDR3 protein: CASSLAGKGYGYTF

J gene: TRBJ1-5
D gene: -
clone size: -
V gene: TRBV6-4
CDR3 DNA: TGTGCCAGCAGTGACTCTGAGGGCTACTCCGGGGACAGCAATCAGCCCCAGCATTTT
CDR3 protein: CASSDSEGYSGDSNQPQHF

J gene: TRBJ2-3
D gene: -
clone size: -
V gene: TRBV4-1
CDR3 DNA: TGCGCCAGCAGCCAGGATCCAAGGGGGGTCACGCAGTATTTT
CDR3 protein: CASSQDPRGVTQYF

J gene: TRBJ1-2
D gene: TRBD1
clone size: once
V gene: TRBV3-1/TRBV3-2
CDR3 DNA: TGTGCCAGCAGCACCCGGGACAGGGTCTATGGCTACACCTTC
CDR3 protein: CASSTRDRVYGYTF

J gene: TRBJ2-3
D gene: -
clone size: -
V gene: TRBV7-5
CDR3 DNA: TGTGCCAGAAGCCAGGCCGATACAGATACGCAGTATTTT
CDR3 protein: CARSQADTDTQYF

J gene: TRBJ2-3
D gene: -
clone size: -
V gene: TRBV28
CDR3 DNA: TGTGCCAGCAGCCTGGGGACCCCCGATACGCAGTATTTT
CDR3 protein: CASSLGTPDTQYF

J gene: TRBJ1-5
D gene: -
clone size: -
V gene: TRBV19
CDR3 DNA: TGTGCCAGTAGTATAGTCGGGGGCAGTCAGCCCCAGCATTTT
CDR3 protein: CASSIVGGSQPQHF

J gene: TRBJ2-1
D gene: -
clone size: -
V gene: TRBV4-2
CDR3 DNA: TGTGCCAGCAGCCAAGATCGCGGGGGCAGCTCCTACAATGAGCAGTTCTTC
CDR3 protein: CASSQDRGGSSYNEQFF

J gene: TRBJ1-5
D gene: -
clone size: -
V gene: TRBV13
CDR3 DNA: TGTGCCAGCAGCTTAAATCGCGGGGCCCATCAGCCCCAGCATTTT
CDR3 protein: CASSLNRGAHQPQHF

J gene: TRBJ1-5
D gene: -
clone size: -
V gene: TRBV24-1
CDR3 DNA: TGTGCCTTACGGCGGACCCAACGTTATAGCAATCAGCCCCAGCATTTT
CDR3 protein: CALRRTQRYSNQPQHF

J gene: TRBJ2-5
D gene: TRBD2
clone size: -
V gene: TRBV6-6
CDR3 DNA: TGTGCCAGCAGCTCTAGCGGGAGCCCTATCCAAGAGACCCAGTACTTC
CDR3 protein: CASSSSGSPIQETQYF

J gene: TRBJ2-1
D gene: -
clone size: -
V gene: TRBV10-3
CDR3 DNA: TGTGCCATCAGTGAGTCAGGTCTAGACGGCAATGAGCAGTTCTTC
CDR3 protein: CAISESGLDGNEQFF

J gene: TRBJ2-2
D gene: -
clone size: -
V gene: TRBV30
CDR3 DNA: TGTGCCACTAAACTTTGGGGGAACACCGGGGAGCTGTTTTTT
CDR3 protein: CATKLWGNTGELFF

J gene: TRBJ2-3
D gene: -
clone size: -
V gene: TRBV18
CDR3 DNA: TGTGCCAGCTCACCATCCATTCAGGGTCCCGATACGCAGTATTTT
CDR3 protein: CASSPSIQGPDTQYF